A selection of T cell receptor beta chains follows, all from one sample in a study of STAT5B mutations in CD4+ large granular lymphocyte leukemia. Some clones are missing from TCRdb's copy, which holds only in-frame ones; the method was immunoSEQ multiplex PCR. This sample carries about 24,000 clones, roughly 70% of them seen once, and the ten largest clones take nearly 0.65%. The sample consisted of CD4+ T cells from blood buffy coats. The receptors here all came from a human donor in good health. CDR3s include the opening cysteine and the closing phenylalanine or tryptophan. A D gene is named only where the DNA matches it firmly. Some rows mark clone size as missing; the rest say once, few, many or name a class of expanded clone.

v_gene: TRBV5-4; j_gene: TRBJ1-2; d_gene: NA; abundance: NA; CDR3nt: TGTGCCAGCAGTAGGAAGGACCCCCCGGGGGGCTACACCTTC; CDR3aa: CASSRKDPPGGYTF
v_gene: TRBV28; j_gene: TRBJ1-2; d_gene: TRBD1; abundance: NA; CDR3nt: TGTGCCAGCAGTTATCTGGACAGGGGACACGGCTACACCTTC; CDR3aa: CASSYLDRGHGYTF
v_gene: TRBV7-2; j_gene: TRBJ2-7; d_gene: NA; abundance: NA; CDR3nt: TGTGCCAGCAGCTTAGGTCCGGGTCGAGGATCCTACGAGCAGTACTTC; CDR3aa: CASSLGPGRGSYEQYF
v_gene: TRBV28; j_gene: TRBJ2-3; d_gene: NA; abundance: once; CDR3nt: TGTGCCAGCAGTTTCAGGGGTTTTGTCTCAGATACGCAGTATTTT; CDR3aa: CASSFRGFVSDTQYF
v_gene: TRBV4-1; j_gene: TRBJ2-7; d_gene: NA; abundance: few; CDR3nt: TGCGCCAGCAGCCAAGAATGGCCTCGGGACTACGAGCAGTACTTC; CDR3aa: CASSQEWPRDYEQYF
v_gene: TRBV7-9; j_gene: TRBJ1-4; d_gene: TRBD1; abundance: NA; CDR3nt: TGTGCCAGCAGCCTGGGGCGGACAGGAGAGGAAAAACTGTTTTTT; CDR3aa: CASSLGRTGEEKLFF
v_gene: TRBV15; j_gene: TRBJ1-5; d_gene: NA; abundance: NA; CDR3nt: TGTGCCACCAGCAGAGATCGAGGGGTAGGCAATCAGCCCCAGCATTTT; CDR3aa: CATSRDRGVGNQPQHF
v_gene: TRBV7-6; j_gene: TRBJ2-1; d_gene: TRBD1; abundance: once; CDR3nt: TGTGCCAGCAGCCAGGGACAGGGAGGTTTCAATGAGCAGTTCTTC; CDR3aa: CASSQGQGGFNEQFF
v_gene: TRBV9; j_gene: TRBJ2-1; d_gene: NA; abundance: few; CDR3nt: TGTGCCAGCAGCGTAGGGTCGACGGACCACAATGAGCAGTTCTTC; CDR3aa: CASSVGSTDHNEQFF
v_gene: TRBV7-2; j_gene: TRBJ2-1; d_gene: NA; abundance: NA; CDR3nt: TGTGCCAGCAGCTTAATCGGGAGTGACAATGAGCAGTTCTTC; CDR3aa: CASSLIGSDNEQFF
v_gene: TRBV27; j_gene: TRBJ2-1; d_gene: NA; abundance: NA; CDR3nt: TGTGCCAGCAGTTTATCTGACATTTCCTACAATGAGCAGTTCTTC; CDR3aa: CASSLSDISYNEQFF
v_gene: TRBV7-7; j_gene: TRBJ1-1; d_gene: NA; abundance: NA; CDR3nt: TGTGCTAGCAGCTTAGAGCAGAACACTGAAGCTTTCTTT; CDR3aa: CASSLEQNTEAFF
v_gene: TRBV7-2; j_gene: TRBJ2-2; d_gene: TRBD1; abundance: NA; CDR3nt: TGTGCCAGCAGCCAACAGGGGGGTCCAACCGGGGAGCTGTTTTTT; CDR3aa: CASSQQGGPTGELFF
v_gene: TRBV5-1; j_gene: TRBJ2-7; d_gene: NA; abundance: once; CDR3nt: TGCGCCAGCACTTCGACCCACAGGCCTGAAGACGAGCAGTACTTC; CDR3aa: CASTSTHRPEDEQYF
v_gene: TRBV5-4; j_gene: TRBJ1-6; d_gene: NA; abundance: few; CDR3nt: TGTGCCAGCAGCTTGATGAGCTCCTATAATTCACCCCTCCACTTT; CDR3aa: CASSLMSSYNSPLHF
v_gene: TRBV7-2; j_gene: TRBJ2-6; d_gene: NA; abundance: NA; CDR3nt: TGTGCCAGCAGCTTAGAGATAAGGGTGCTCTCTGGGGCCAACGTCCTGACTTTC; CDR3aa: CASSLEIRVLSGANVLTF
v_gene: TRBV7-9; j_gene: TRBJ1-1; d_gene: NA; abundance: few; CDR3nt: TGTGCCAGCAGCTTAGACGGGGGCACTGAAGCTTTCTTT; CDR3aa: CASSLDGGTEAFF
v_gene: TRBV9; j_gene: TRBJ1-1; d_gene: NA; abundance: few; CDR3nt: TGTGCCAGCAGCCGTACTTTGGACACTGAAGCTTTCTTT; CDR3aa: CASSRTLDTEAFF
v_gene: TRBV30; j_gene: TRBJ2-7; d_gene: NA; abundance: NA; CDR3nt: TGTGCCTGGAACTATCAGAGCTCCTACGAGCAGTACTTC; CDR3aa: CAWNYQSSYEQYF
v_gene: TRBV19; j_gene: TRBJ1-5; d_gene: NA; abundance: NA; CDR3nt: TGTGCCAGTAGTGGGGGGCAGAATATCTATAGCAATCAGCCCCAGCATTTT; CDR3aa: CASSGGQNIYSNQPQHF